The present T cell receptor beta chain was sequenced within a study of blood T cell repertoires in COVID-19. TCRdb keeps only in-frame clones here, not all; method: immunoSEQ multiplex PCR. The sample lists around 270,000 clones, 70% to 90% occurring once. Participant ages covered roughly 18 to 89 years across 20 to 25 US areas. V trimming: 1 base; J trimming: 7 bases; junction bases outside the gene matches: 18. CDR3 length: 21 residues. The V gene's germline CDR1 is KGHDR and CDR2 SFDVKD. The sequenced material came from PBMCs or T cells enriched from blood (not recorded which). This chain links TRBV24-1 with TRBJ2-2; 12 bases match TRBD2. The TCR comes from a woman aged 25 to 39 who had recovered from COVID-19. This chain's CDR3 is CATSDFSGGASGGAVFGELFF. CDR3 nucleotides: TGTGCCACCAGTGATTTCTCCGGCGGGGCTAGCGGGGGGGCCGTTTTCGGGGAGCTGTTTTTT.